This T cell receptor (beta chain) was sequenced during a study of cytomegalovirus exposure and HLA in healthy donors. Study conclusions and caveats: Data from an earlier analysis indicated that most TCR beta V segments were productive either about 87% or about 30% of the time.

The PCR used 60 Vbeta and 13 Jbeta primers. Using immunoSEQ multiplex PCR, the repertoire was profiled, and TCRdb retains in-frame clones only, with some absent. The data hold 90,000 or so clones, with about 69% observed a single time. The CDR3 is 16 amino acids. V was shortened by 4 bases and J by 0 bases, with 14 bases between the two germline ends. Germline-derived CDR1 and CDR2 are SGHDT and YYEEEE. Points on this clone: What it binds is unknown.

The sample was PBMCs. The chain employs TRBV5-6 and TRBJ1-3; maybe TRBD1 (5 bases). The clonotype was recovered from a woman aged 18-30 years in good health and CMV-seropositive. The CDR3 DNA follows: TGTGCCAGCAGCGTCACAGGATTAAGCTCTGGAAACACCATATATTTT. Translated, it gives CASSVTGLSSGNTIYF.